The clone carrying this T cell receptor (beta chain) was observed a handful of times. Its cognate antigen is unknown. The J segment lost 7 bases and the V segment lost 5 bases, leaving 13 bases of the junction unmatched. The CDR3 runs 14 residues. Germline loops: CDR1 DFQATT, CDR2 SNEGSKA (reference sequence). The data derive from a study of CD8 T cells in ankylosing spondylitis. Study-wide points: As reported, disease-linked clones showed significant enrichment in matched ankylosing spondylitis synovial fluid. A TCR beta motif of 8 or 9 highly homologous variants appeared characteristic of ankylosing spondylitis blood.

TCRdb recomputed calls from the 5' RACE reads with MiXCR, one row per CDR3 protein. The sample holds approximately 400,000 distinct CDR3 sequences; about 25% are singletons and the top ten take approximately 1%. The V call is TRBV20-1, the J call TRBJ1-1; 7 bases are shared with TRBD1. This TCR was sampled from a male donor with ankylosing spondylitis. The sample was blood, either unsorted or a sorted T cell fraction (not recorded which). CDR3 DNA: TGCAGTGCTGGAACGCCCCGGGGGACAGATGAAGCTTTCTTT. Translation gives CSAGTPRGTDEAFF.